This T cell receptor (beta chain) was sequenced in a study of shared clonotypes between healthy human individuals. Study background: CD4 naive and CD4 memory each took three plates per donor, while CD8 naive took two and CD8 memory one.

Comment on this clone: Its antigen is not known.

Naive CD45RA+ and memory CD45RA-negative subsets were split from CD4+ cells. Trimming took 7 bases from V and 1 from J, leaving 14 bases between them. Germline V lookup: CDR1 SGHRS, CDR2 YFSETQ. This CDR3 is 14 amino acids long. Original data processing: Junction-only sequences without quality scores came from ImmunoSEQ, so filtering differed. Profiling relied on immunoSEQ multiplex PCR, and the TCRdb table lists in-frame clones only, not all of them. Clone size and V and J calls were adopted from that table, with D and trimming inferred from the DNA. The sample has about 2.4 million clones, roughly 92% seen once. Whole-study results and caveats: A generally larger estimated richness was seen in naive subsets than in memory subsets.

Sequences were obtained from naive CD4+ T cells sorted from blood. Specified subset: CD45RA+ positively selected. The sequence derives from a man between 18 and 29 years old in good health. This chain connects TRBV5-1 to TRBJ1-1, with no clear D. CDR3 loop: CASSSRVSNTEAFF. DNA for the CDR3: TGCGCCAGCTCAAGCCGGGTTTCGAACACTGAAGCTTTCTTT.